Presented here are 30 T cell receptor beta chains from one specimen sequenced in a study of T cell clones after liver transplantation. Here immunoSEQ multiplex PCR was the method, and the copy in TCRdb shows in-frame clones only, minus some. The table shows about 53,000 clones, with approximately 88% occurring only once. This material consisted of CD4+ T cells from blood, taken before liver transplant. These receptors were taken from a human donor who received a liver transplant.

This clone is termed medium-sized. The chain joins TRBV6-6 to TRBJ1-4, with D possibly being TRBD1 (6 bases). There are 16 residues in the CDR3. Between the trimmed V and J ends, which lost 7 bases and 5 bases, there was a span of 20 bases. CDR1 is MNHNY, CDR2 SVGAGI, per germline (reference sequence). DNA for the CDR3: TGTGCCAGCAACAAACGCGAACCAGGGGAAAATGAAAAACTGTTTTTT. Encoded protein: CASNKREPGENEKLFF.

This chain uses TRBV14 with TRBJ1-1; TRBD1 aligns across 7 bases. The CDR3 extends over 12 amino acids. After removal of 8 bases from V and 10 bases from J, the junction contained 10 bases not matched to a gene. Germline lookup yields CDR1 SGHDN and CDR2 FVKESK. The CDR3 is CASSLRGHGAFF. The CDR3 bases are TGTGCCAGCTCCCTAAGGGGGCATGGAGCTTTCTTT.

The chain joins TRBV19 to TRBJ2-7, with D possibly matching TRBD2 (6 bases). The CDR3 covers 13 residues. CDR1 and CDR2 (germline): LNHDA, SQIVND (reference sequence). The ends were cut back, 9 bases at V and 1 base at J, with 13 bases in the middle. Here the CDR3 DNA reads TGTGCCAGCCGGGGGTGGGTATCCTACGAGCAGTACTTC. Its protein is CASRGWVSYEQYF.

This sequence joins TRBV19 and TRBJ1-2, with D unresolved. This CDR3 comprises 14 residues. With 2 bases removed from V and 4 bases from J, the gap between germline ends came to 11 bases. Germline V gene data show CDR1 as LNHDA and CDR2 as SQIVND (reference sequence). CDR3 region: CASSIFRSPYGYTF. For the CDR3, the DNA is TGTGCCAGTAGTATATTCCGCAGCCCCTATGGCTACACCTTC.

The chain carries TRBV6-1 and TRBJ2-2, with TRBD2 matching 7 bases. Per germline, CDR1 MNHNS and CDR2 SASEGT. There are 13 residues in the CDR3. The CDR3 spells CRSGLGMTGELFF. CDR3 DNA sequence: TGTCGCAGTGGACTAGGAATGACCGGGGAGCTGTTTTTT.

The chain combines TRBV6-4 with TRBJ2-1, with D possibly called TRBD1 or TRBD2 (6 bases each). Trimming cost V 1 base and J 6 bases, with 13 bases left between them. Germline V gene data show CDR1 as MRHNA and CDR2 as SNTAGT. The CDR3 runs to 15 residues. The CDR3 region has the DNA TGTGCCAGCAGTGACTACGGGGGCCCCTCCAATGAGCAGTTCTTC. Protein: CASSDYGGPSNEQFF.

In this sample, this clone turned up once. CDR3 in amino acids: CAISGSGSPASYEQYF. CDR3 nucleotides: TGTGCCATCAGTGGCTCCGGGAGCCCGGCTTCTTACGAGCAGTACTTC. The V and J genes are TRBV10-3 and TRBJ2-7, with a weak D call TRBD2 (6 bases). The CDR3 contains 16 residues. The V end was cut by 4 bases, the J end by 4 bases, with 20 bases between. The V gene's germline CDR1 is ENHRY and CDR2 SYGVKD.

V is TRBV27 and J is TRBJ2-1, with 11 bases aligning to TRBD2. The junction had 7 bases not matched to a gene; V was cut back by 3 bases and J by 3 bases. This CDR3 contains 17 residues. Germline V gives CDR1 MNHEY, CDR2 SMNVEV (reference sequence). CDR3 nucleotide sequence: TGTGCCAGCAGTTTTCGGCTAGCGGGAGGTAACTACAATGAGCAGTTCTTC. Residues: CASSFRLAGGNYNEQFF.

The V call is TRBV18, the J call TRBJ2-3; D not certain. V lost 6 bases, J lost 6 bases, and 19 bases lay in between. There are 15 residues in the CDR3. Germline V gene lookup returns CDR1 KGHSH and CDR2 LQKENI. CDR3 sequence reads: CASSPTLADRDTQYF. CDR3 bases: TGTGCCAGCTCTCCTACCCTGGCGGATAGGGATACGCAGTATTTT.

The CDR3 region has the DNA TGTGCCAGCAGCCAAGACACCGGGACAGCGAACACTGAAGCTTTCTTT. It yields the protein CASSQDTGTANTEAFF. The chain couples TRBV4-2 to TRBJ1-1, with 7 bases aligning to TRBD1. With 0 bases clipped from V and 1 base from J, the junction kept 5 bases outside the gene matches. The CDR3 has 16 amino acids. Germline V gene data show CDR1 as LGHNA and CDR2 as YNFKEQ.

Written as DNA, the CDR3 is TGTGCCAGCAGCTTAGCGGGACATCGCTCTGGGGCCAACGTCCTGACTTTC. As protein: CASSLAGHRSGANVLTF. This chain uses TRBV11-2 with TRBJ2-6; possibly TRBD1 for D (6 bases). The CDR3 loop spans 17 amino acids. Germline V gene sequence: CDR1 SGHAT, CDR2 FQNNGV. With 1 base removed from V and 0 bases from J, the gap between germline ends came to 10 bases.

This clone was picked up one time. The chain joins TRBV19 to TRBJ2-7; D call uncertain. There are 13 residues in the CDR3. Trimming took 3 bases from V and 4 from J, leaving 10 bases between them. The germline CDR1 and CDR2 sequences are LNHDA and SQIVND (reference sequence). CDR3 coding DNA: TGTGCCAGTAGTATCCCCAGGCCTTACGAGCAGTACTTC. Translation gives CASSIPRPYEQYF. The full variable domain, with the rest looked up from reference TRBV19 and TRBJ2-7, is DGGITQSPKYLFRKEGQNVTLSCEQNLNHDAMYWYRQDPGQGLRLIYYSQIVNDFQKGDIAEGYSVSREKKESFPLTVTSAQKNPTAFYLCASSIPRPYEQYFGPGTRLTVT.

This clone was picked up one time. The chain employs TRBV20-1 and TRBJ2-1; a possible D gene is TRBD2 (5 bases). CDR3 length: 11 residues. In germline, CDR1 is DFQATT, CDR2 SNEGSKA (reference sequence). V was pared by 6 bases and J by 9 bases, with 12 bases between. Here the CDR3 reads CSANLAAEQFF. The DNA for the CDR3 is TGCAGTGCCAATCTAGCTGCTGAGCAGTTCTTC.

This clone is a singleton in its sample. The chain employs TRBV2 and TRBJ2-5; D could derive from TRBD1 or TRBD2 (5 bases each). The V gene lost 8 bases and the J gene lost 5 bases, with 12 bases spanning the gap. This CDR3 is 12 amino acids long. CDR1 and CDR2 from the germline V gene are SNHLY and FYNNEI. This CDR3 reads CASWDRLETQYF. The CDR3 DNA is TGTGCCAGCTGGGACCGCTTGGAGACCCAGTACTTC.

CDR3 sequence: CASSLASGVPDTGELFF. The CDR3 bases are TGTGCCAGCAGCTTAGCTAGCGGGGTCCCGGACACCGGGGAGCTGTTTTTT. The chain employs TRBV7-3 and TRBJ2-2; 9 bases match TRBD2. Germline assignment: CDR1 SGHTA and CDR2 FQGTGA. V lost 2 bases, J lost 3 bases, and 7 bases stayed unmatched. This CDR3 has 17 residues.

This chain links TRBV29-1 with TRBJ1-1, with D uncertain. V lost 4 bases to trimming and J lost 0 bases, with 12 bases between them. Germline lookup yields CDR1 SQVTM and CDR2 ANQGSEA. CDR3 length: 14 residues. The CDR3 coding sequence is TGCAGCGTTGTCGGACCTGGGATGAACACTGAAGCTTTCTTT. Encoded protein: CSVVGPGMNTEAFF.

The chain links TRBV7-9 to TRBJ1-2; D call uncertain. CDR1 and CDR2 from the germline V gene are SEHNR and FQNEAQ (reference sequence). The CDR3 is made up of 16 amino acids. Trimming shortened V by 2 bases and J by 2 bases, and 15 bases separated the two germline ends. The CDR3 nucleotides are TGTGCCAGCAGCTTAAACAGCCCAAACGGGAACTATGGCTACACCTTC. Encoded protein: CASSLNSPNGNYGYTF. Full variable domain (missing parts from reference TRBV7-9 and TRBJ1-2): DTGVSQNPRHKITKRGQNVTFRCDPISEHNRLYWYRQTLGQGPEFLTYFQNEAQLEKSRLLSDRFSAERPKGSFSTLEIQRTEQGDSAMYLCASSLNSPNGNYGYTFGSGTRLTVV.

V and J are TRBV7-2 and TRBJ2-3; D ambiguous. Trimming shortened V by 5 bases and J by 6 bases, and 12 bases separated the two germline ends. Germline CDR1 SGHTA, CDR2 FQGNSA. There are 13 residues in the CDR3. CDR3 coding DNA: TGTGCCAGCAGCCAAGACGGTCTGGATACGCAGTATTTT. This codes for CASSQDGLDTQYF.

This chain joins TRBV7-9 and TRBJ1-3; 9 bases match TRBD1. Losses at the gene ends were 5 bases for V and 4 bases for J; bases not matched to a gene: 6. This CDR3 region has 15 residues. Germline V gives CDR1 SEHNR, CDR2 FQNEAQ (reference sequence). The CDR3 protein is CASSLTGGYGNTIYF. In DNA form, the CDR3 reads TGTGCCAGCAGCCTAACAGGGGGCTACGGAAACACCATATATTTT.

The chain uses TRBV19 and TRBJ1-5; 8 bases line up with TRBD1. The CDR3 is 17 amino acids. Germline assignment: CDR1 LNHDA and CDR2 SQIVND (reference sequence). With V trimmed by 3 bases and J by 0 bases, 7 bases remained unmatched. As DNA, the CDR3 is TGTGCCAGTAGTATCCCCCAGGGGGCTGGTAGCAATCAGCCCCAGCATTTT. It is translated as CASSIPQGAGSNQPQHF.

In this sample, this clone turned up a few times. CDR3 amino acids: CSVDPVDLGGYTF. CDR3 DNA sequence: TGCAGCGTGGACCCCGTGGATCTCGGAGGCTACACCTTC. The V and J genes are TRBV29-1 and TRBJ1-2; D uncertain. From germline, CDR1 is SQVTM and CDR2 ANQGSEA. The CDR3 runs to 13 residues. V lost 6 bases to trimming and J lost 8 bases, with 19 bases between them.

This clone was recorded once. This chain links TRBV11-2 with TRBJ2-5; D is unresolved. V lost 5 bases and J lost 2, with 9 bases in between. Germline V lookup: CDR1 SGHAT, CDR2 FQNNGV. The CDR3 spans 13 residues. Here the CDR3 reads CASSRGVQETQYF. Here the CDR3 DNA reads TGTGCCAGCAGCCGCGGAGTACAAGAGACCCAGTACTTC.

The chain recombines TRBV11-2 with TRBJ2-3; D may match TRBD1 or TRBD2 (5 bases each). The CDR3 is 15 residues long. Trimming pared 5 bases from V and 6 bases from J, leaving 18 bases between. Germline CDR1 SGHAT, CDR2 FQNNGV. The DNA for the CDR3 is TGTGCCAGCAGCCCCAGATCCGGGACGACGGATACGCAGTATTTT. Translation: CASSPRSGTTDTQYF.

The V gene is TRBV28, the J gene TRBJ2-7; D gene uncertain. There are 10 residues in the CDR3. Germline V gene lookup returns CDR1 MDHEN and CDR2 SYDVKM. Trimming took 5 bases from V and 5 from J, leaving 4 bases between them. Here the CDR3 DNA reads TGTGCCAGCAGTACCCACGAGCAGTACTTC. Amino acids: CASSTHEQYF.

The chain links TRBV11-2 to TRBJ2-3, with D uncertain. V lost 5 bases, J lost 6 bases, and 12 bases lay in between. The germline V gene encodes CDR1 SGHAT and CDR2 FQNNGV. This CDR3 spans 13 amino acids. The CDR3 protein is CASSPPGPDTQYF. The DNA of the CDR3 is TGTGCCAGCAGCCCTCCTGGCCCGGATACGCAGTATTTT.

The chain recombines TRBV30 with TRBJ2-5; D possibly corresponds to TRBD1 (6 bases). Germline CDR1 and CDR2: GTSNPN and SVGIG (reference sequence). The CDR3 sequence is 13 residues long. The CDR3 DNA reads as TGTGCACAGGGTAGCGACTCGACGGAGACCCAGTACTTC. Translation: CAQGSDSTETQYF.

V gene TRBV7-3 combines with J gene TRBJ2-2; D unclear. The CDR3 loop spans 15 amino acids. Germline V gene lookup returns CDR1 SGHTA and CDR2 FQGTGA. V dropped 2 bases and J dropped 0 bases, with 7 bases sitting between them. The CDR3 nucleotides read TGTGCCAGCAGCTTAGGGCTGTCGAACACCGGGGAGCTGTTTTTT. It is translated as CASSLGLSNTGELFF.

The chain is built from TRBV5-5 and TRBJ1-1; tentatively, D is TRBD1 (6 bases). Trimming left V 4 bases short and J 6 bases short, with 16 bases between. Germline V CDR1 and CDR2: SGHKS, YYEKEE (reference sequence). This CDR3 region has 14 residues. This chain's CDR3 is CASSLGTRRPEAFF. For the CDR3, the DNA is TGTGCCAGCAGCCTCGGGACACGCCGGCCTGAAGCTTTCTTT.

This chain connects TRBV6-6 to TRBJ2-5, with TRBD2 matching over 8 bases. V lost 2 bases to trimming and J lost 5 bases; unmatched junction nucleotides: 4. Germline CDR1 MNHNY, CDR2 SVGAGI (reference sequence). The CDR3 is 14 amino acids. The CDR3 reads CASSYRGGVETQYF. The CDR3, as DNA: TGTGCCAGCAGTTACCGGGGGGGAGTGGAGACCCAGTACTTC.

The V and J genes are TRBV28 and TRBJ1-2; tentatively, D is TRBD1 (5 bases). Trimming took off 7 bases at V and 5 bases at J, with 17 bases between the two ends. This CDR3 is 14 amino acids long. CDR1 and CDR2 (germline): MDHEN, SYDVKM. The DNA of the CDR3 is TGTGCCAGCAACCTTTTACGGGACCAATATGGCTACACCTTC. Its protein is CASNLLRDQYGYTF.